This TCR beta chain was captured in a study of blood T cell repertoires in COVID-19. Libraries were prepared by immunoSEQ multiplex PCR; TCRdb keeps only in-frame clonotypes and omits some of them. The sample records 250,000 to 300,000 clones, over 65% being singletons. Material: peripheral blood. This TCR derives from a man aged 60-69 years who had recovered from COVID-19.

DNA of the CDR3: TGTGCCAGCAGCTACTCGGGGGAGCTGTTTTTT. This codes for CASSYSGELFF. The chain carries TRBV27 and TRBJ2-2; D unresolved. This CDR3 comprises 11 residues. The V gene's germline CDR1 is MNHEY and CDR2 SMNVEV (reference sequence). V was trimmed by 6 bases and J by 8 bases, leaving 7 bases between them.